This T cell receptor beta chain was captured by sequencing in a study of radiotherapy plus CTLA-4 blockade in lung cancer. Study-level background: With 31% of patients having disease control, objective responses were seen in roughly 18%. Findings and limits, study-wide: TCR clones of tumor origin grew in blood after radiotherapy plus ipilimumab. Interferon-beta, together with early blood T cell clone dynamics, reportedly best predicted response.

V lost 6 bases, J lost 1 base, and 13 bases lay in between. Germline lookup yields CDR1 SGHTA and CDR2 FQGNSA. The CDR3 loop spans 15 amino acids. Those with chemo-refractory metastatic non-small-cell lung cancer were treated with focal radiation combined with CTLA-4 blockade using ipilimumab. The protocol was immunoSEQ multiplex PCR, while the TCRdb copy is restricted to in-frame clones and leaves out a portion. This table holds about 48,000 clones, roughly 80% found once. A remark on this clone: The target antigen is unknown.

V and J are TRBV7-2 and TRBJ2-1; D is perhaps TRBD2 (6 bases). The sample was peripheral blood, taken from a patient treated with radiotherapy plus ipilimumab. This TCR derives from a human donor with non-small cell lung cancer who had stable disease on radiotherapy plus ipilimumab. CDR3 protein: CASRSSSASYNEQFF. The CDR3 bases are TGTGCCAGCAGATCATCTAGCGCATCCTACAATGAGCAGTTCTTC.